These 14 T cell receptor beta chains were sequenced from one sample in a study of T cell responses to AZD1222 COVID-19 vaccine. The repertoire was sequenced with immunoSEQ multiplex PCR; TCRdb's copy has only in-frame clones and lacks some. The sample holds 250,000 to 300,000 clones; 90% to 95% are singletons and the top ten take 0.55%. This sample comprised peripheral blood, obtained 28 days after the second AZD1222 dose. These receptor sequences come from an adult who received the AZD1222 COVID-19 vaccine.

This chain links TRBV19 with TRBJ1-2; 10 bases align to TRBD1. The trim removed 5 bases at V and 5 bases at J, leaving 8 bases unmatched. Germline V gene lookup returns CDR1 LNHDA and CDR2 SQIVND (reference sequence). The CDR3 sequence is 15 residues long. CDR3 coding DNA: TGTGCCAGTAGTCTTGGGACAGGGGCCTCTTATGGCTACACCTTC. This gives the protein CASSLGTGASYGYTF.

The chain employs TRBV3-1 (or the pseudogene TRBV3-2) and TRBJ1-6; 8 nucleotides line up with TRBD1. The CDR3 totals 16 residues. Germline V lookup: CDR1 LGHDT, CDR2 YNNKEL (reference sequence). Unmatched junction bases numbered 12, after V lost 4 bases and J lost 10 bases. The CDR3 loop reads CASSRSGTGSGSPLHF. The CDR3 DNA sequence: TGTGCCAGCAGCCGATCCGGGACAGGTTCGGGATCACCCCTCCACTTT.

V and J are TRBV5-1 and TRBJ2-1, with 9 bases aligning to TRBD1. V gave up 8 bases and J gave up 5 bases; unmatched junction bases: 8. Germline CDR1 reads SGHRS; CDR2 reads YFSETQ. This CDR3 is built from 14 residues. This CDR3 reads CASNPGQGHNEQFF. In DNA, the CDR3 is TGCGCCAGTAATCCGGGACAGGGCCACAATGAGCAGTTCTTC.

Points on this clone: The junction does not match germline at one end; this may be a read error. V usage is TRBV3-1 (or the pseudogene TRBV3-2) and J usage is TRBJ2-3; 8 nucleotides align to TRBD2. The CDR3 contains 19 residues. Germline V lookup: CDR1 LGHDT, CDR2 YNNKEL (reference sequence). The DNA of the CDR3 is TGTGCCACCAGCCAATTTTGGGCCCGGGGGGGGAGGGAGACAGATACGCAGTATTTT. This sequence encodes CATSQFWARGGRETDTQYF.

CDR3 protein: CASSPGLAVSYNEQFF. The CDR3, as DNA: TGTGCCAGCTCACCGGGACTAGCGGTCTCCTACAATGAGCAGTTCTTC. This sequence joins TRBV18 and TRBJ2-1, with 11 bases lining up with TRBD2. V was pared by 3 bases and J by 0 bases, with 1 base of the junction left unmatched. Germline V gene data show CDR1 as KGHSH and CDR2 as LQKENI. This CDR3 is 16 amino acids long.

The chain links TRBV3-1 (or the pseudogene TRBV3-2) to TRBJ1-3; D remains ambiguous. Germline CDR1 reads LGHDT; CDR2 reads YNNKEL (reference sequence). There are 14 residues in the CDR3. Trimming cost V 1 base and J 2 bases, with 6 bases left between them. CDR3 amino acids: CASSQVWAGNTIYF. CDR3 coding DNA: TGTGCCAGCAGCCAAGTTTGGGCTGGAAACACCATATATTTT.

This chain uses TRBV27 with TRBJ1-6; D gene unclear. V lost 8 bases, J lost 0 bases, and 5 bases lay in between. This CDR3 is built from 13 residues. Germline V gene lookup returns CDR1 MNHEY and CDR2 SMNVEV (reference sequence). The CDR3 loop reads CASGSSYNSPLHF. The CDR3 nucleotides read TGTGCCAGCGGTAGCTCCTATAATTCACCCCTCCACTTT.

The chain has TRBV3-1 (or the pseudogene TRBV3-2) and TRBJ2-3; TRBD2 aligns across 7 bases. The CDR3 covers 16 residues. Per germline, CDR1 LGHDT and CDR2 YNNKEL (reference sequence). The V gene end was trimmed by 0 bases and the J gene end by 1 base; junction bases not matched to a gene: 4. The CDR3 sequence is CASSQERLAGTDTQYF. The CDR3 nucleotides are TGTGCCAGCAGCCAAGAAAGGCTAGCGGGCACAGATACGCAGTATTTT.

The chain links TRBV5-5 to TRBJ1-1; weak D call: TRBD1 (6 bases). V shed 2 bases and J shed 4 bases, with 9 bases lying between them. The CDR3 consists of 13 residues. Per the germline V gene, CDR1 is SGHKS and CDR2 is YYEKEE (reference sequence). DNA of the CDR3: TGTGCCAGCAGCTTTGGGGGCGTCACTGAAGCTTTCTTT. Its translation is CASSFGGVTEAFF. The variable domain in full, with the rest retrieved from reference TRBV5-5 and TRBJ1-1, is DAGVTQSPTHLIKTRGQQVTLRCSPISGHKSVSWYQQVLGQGPQFIFQYYEKEERGRGNFPDRFSARQFPNYSSELNVNALLLGDSALYLCASSFGGVTEAFFGQGTRLTVV.

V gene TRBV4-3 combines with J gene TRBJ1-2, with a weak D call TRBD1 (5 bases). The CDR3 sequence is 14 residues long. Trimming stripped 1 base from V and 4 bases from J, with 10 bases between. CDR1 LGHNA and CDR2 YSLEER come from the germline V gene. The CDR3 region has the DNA TGCGCCAGCAGCCAAGTCGGGGGAGCCTATGGCTACACCTTC. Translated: CASSQVGGAYGYTF.

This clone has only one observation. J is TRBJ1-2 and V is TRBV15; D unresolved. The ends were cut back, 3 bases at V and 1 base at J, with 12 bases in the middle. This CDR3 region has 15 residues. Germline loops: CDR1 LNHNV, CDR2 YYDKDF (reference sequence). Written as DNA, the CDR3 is TGTGCCACCAGCAGGGGGTTCTCCCTTAACTATGGCTACACCTTC. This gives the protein CATSRGFSLNYGYTF.

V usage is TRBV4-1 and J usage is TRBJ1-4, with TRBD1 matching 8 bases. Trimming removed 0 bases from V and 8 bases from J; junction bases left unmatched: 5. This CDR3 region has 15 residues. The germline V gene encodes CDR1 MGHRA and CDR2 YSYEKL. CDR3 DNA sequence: TGCGCCAGCAGCCAAGATTGGACAGGGTTGGAAAAACTGTTTTTT. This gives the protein CASSQDWTGLEKLFF.

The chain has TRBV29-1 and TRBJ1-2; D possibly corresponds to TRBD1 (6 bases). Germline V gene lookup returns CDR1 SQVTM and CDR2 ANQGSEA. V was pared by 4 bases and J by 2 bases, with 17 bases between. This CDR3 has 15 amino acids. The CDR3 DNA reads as TGCAGCGTTGCAGGACCCGGTGGGGGCAACTATGGCTACACCTTC. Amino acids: CSVAGPGGGNYGYTF.

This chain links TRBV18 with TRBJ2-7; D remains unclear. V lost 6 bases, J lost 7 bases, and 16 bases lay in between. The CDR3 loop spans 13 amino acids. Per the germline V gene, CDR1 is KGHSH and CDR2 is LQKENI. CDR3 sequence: CASSPLGSYEQYF. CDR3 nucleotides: TGTGCCAGCTCCCCCCTGGGCAGCTATGAGCAGTACTTC.